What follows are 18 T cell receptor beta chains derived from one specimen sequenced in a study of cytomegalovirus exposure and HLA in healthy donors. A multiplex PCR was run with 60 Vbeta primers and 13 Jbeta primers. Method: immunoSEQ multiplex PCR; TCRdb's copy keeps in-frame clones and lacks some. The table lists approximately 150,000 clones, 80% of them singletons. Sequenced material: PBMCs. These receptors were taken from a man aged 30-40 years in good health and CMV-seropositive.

This chain's CDR3 is CASSLSSGEGNTEAFF. CDR3 DNA sequence: TGTGCCAGCAGTTTATCGTCGGGGGAAGGAAACACTGAAGCTTTCTTT. The genes are TRBV27 and TRBJ1-1, with TRBD1 as a possible D gene (5 bases). The CDR3 has 16 amino acids. The V gene's germline CDR1 is MNHEY and CDR2 SMNVEV (reference sequence). The V end lost 0 bases, the J end lost 2 bases, and 13 bases lay between the germline ends.

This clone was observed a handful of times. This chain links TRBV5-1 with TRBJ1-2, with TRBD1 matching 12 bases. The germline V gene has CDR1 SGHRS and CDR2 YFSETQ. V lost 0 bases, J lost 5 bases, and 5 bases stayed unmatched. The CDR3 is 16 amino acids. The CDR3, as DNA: TGCGCCAGCAGCTTGGCTCCGGGACAGGGGGCGTATGGCTACACCTTC. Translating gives CASSLAPGQGAYGYTF.

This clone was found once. The CDR3 DNA follows: TGTGCCAGCAGCGTGTTCCCCGGGGGGAATAATTCACCCCTCCACTTT. Translation: CASSVFPGGNNSPLHF. The chain joins TRBV9 to TRBJ1-6, with TRBD1 as a possible D gene (5 bases). This CDR3 region has 16 residues. CDR1 SGDLS and CDR2 YYNGEE come from the germline V gene. The V and J ends lost 2 bases and 5 bases respectively, with 14 bases between them. Together with reference TRBV9 and TRBJ1-6, the CDR3 gives the full variable domain: DSGVTQTPKHLITATGQRVTLRCSPRSGDLSVYWYQQSLDQGLQFLIQYYNGEERAKGNILERFSAQQFPDLHSELNLSSLELGDSALYFCASSVFPGGNNSPLHFGNGTRLTVT.

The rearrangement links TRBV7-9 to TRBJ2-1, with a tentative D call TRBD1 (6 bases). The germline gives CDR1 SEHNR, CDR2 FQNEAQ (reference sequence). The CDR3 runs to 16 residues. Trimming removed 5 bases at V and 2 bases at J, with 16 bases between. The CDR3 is CASSPGEARAYNEQFF. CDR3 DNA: TGTGCCAGCAGCCCAGGGGAAGCCCGAGCCTACAATGAGCAGTTCTTC.

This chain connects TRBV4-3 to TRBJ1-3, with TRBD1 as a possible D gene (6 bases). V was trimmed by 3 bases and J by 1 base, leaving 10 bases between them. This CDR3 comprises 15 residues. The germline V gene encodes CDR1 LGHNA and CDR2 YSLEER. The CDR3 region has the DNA TGCGCCAGCAGCCAGGACAGAGTTTCTGGAAACACCATATATTTT. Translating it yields CASSQDRVSGNTIYF.

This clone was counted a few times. The CDR3 sequence is CASSVSSEPTDTQYF. The CDR3 region has the DNA TGCGCCAGCAGTGTTTCTAGCGAACCCACAGATACGCAGTATTTT. This chain joins TRBV10-1 and TRBJ2-3, with D possibly TRBD2 on 6 matching bases. Trimming pared 4 bases from V and 2 bases from J, leaving 13 bases between. Germline V gives CDR1 WNHNN, CDR2 SYGVQD (reference sequence). The CDR3 extends over 15 amino acids.

CDR3 region: CASSEWTGKSYEQYF. DNA for the CDR3: TGTGCCAGCAGTGAATGGACAGGTAAATCCTACGAGCAGTACTTC. The V gene is TRBV6-1, the J gene TRBJ2-7; 7 bases agree with TRBD1. This CDR3 comprises 15 residues. V was pared by 2 bases and J by 1 base, with 5 bases of the junction left unmatched. Looked up from germline, CDR1 is MNHNS and CDR2 is SASEGT.

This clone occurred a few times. CDR3 region: CASGAGSYEQYF. The DNA for the CDR3 is TGTGCCAGCGGCGCAGGTTCCTACGAGCAGTACTTC. The gene calls are TRBV14 and TRBJ2-7; D not certain. This CDR3 spans 12 amino acids. Germline V CDR1 and CDR2: SGHDN, FVKESK. Between the trimmed V and J ends, which lost 8 bases and 1 base, there was a span of 9 bases.

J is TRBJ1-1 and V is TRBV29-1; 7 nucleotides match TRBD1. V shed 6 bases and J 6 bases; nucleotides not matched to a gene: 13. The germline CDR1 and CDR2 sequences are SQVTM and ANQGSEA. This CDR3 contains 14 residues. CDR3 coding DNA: TGCAGCGTCGCTGACAGGGTTACAGTCTCTGAAGCTTTCTTT. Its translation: CSVADRVTVSEAFF. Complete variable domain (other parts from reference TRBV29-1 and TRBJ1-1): SAVISQKPSRDICQRGTSLTIQCQVDSQVTMMFWYRQQPGQSLTLIATANQGSEATYESGFVIDKFPISRPNLTFSTLTVSNMSPEDSSIYLCSVADRVTVSEAFFGQGTRLTVV.

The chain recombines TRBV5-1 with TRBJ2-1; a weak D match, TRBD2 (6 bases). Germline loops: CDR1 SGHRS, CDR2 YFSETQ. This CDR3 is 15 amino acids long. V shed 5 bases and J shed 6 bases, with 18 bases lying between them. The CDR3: CASSRTSGGINEQFF. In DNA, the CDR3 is TGCGCCAGCAGTCGTACGTCAGGAGGGATCAATGAGCAGTTCTTC.

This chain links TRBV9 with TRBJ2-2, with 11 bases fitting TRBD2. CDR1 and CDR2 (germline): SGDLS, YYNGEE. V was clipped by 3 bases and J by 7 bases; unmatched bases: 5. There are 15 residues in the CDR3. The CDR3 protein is CASSETSGELGELFF. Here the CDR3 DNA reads TGTGCCAGCAGCGAGACTAGCGGGGAACTCGGGGAGCTGTTTTTT.

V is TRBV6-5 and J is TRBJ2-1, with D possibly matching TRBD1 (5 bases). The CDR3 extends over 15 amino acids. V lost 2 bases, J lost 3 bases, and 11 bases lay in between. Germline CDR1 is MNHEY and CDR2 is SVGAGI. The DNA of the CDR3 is TGTGCCAGCAGTTACCAAGGCGGACACTACAATGAGCAGTTCTTC. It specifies CASSYQGGHYNEQFF.

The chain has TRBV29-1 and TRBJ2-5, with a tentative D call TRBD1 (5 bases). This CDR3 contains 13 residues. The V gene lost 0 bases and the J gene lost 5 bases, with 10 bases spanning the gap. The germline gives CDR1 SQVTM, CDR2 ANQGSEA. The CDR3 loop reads CSVEEARGETQYF. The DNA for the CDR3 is TGCAGCGTTGAAGAGGCTAGGGGCGAGACCCAGTACTTC.

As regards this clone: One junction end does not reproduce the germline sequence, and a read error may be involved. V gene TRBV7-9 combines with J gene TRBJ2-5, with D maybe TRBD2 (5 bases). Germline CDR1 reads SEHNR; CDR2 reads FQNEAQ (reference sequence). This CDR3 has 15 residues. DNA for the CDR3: TGTTCCAGCAGCCGGAGTCGTCGGGGTCAAGAGACCCAGTACTTC. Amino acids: CSSSRSRRGQETQYF.

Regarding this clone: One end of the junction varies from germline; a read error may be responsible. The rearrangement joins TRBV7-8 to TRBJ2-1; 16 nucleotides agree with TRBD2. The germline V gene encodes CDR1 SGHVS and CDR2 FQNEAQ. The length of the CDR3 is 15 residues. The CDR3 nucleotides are TGTGCCAGCAGCTTACAGGAGGGACTAGCGGGAGGGAACGTCTTC. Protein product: CASSLQEGLAGGNVF.

Here the CDR3 reads CASSAGGGNTEAFF. The CDR3 DNA sequence: TGTGCCAGCAGCGCAGGGGGCGGGAACACTGAAGCTTTCTTT. This chain joins TRBV9 and TRBJ1-1; 8 nucleotides agree with TRBD1. With V trimmed by 3 bases and J by 1 base, 2 bases remained unmatched. The V gene's germline CDR1 is SGDLS and CDR2 YYNGEE. The CDR3 has 14 residues.

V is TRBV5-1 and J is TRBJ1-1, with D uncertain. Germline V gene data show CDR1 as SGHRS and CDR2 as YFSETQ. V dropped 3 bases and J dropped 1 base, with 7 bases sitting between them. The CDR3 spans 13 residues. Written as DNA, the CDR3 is TGCGCCAGCAGCTATACAGAGAACACTGAAGCTTTCTTT. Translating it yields CASSYTENTEAFF.

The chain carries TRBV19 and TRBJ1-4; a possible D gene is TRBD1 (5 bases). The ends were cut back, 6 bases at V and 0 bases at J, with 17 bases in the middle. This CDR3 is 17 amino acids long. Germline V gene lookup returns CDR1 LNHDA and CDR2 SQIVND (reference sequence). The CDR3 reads CASRSPGLRATNEKLFF. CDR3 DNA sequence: TGTGCCAGTAGGAGCCCGGGACTACGGGCAACTAATGAAAAACTGTTTTTT.